The TCR beta chain under discussion was sequenced for a study of regulatory T cells in long-lasting Graves disease. Overall study context: Antithyroid drugs had been given to newly diagnosed Graves' patients for under 3 months. Points from the study as a whole: The study found persistent patients shared more public clonotypes (2,741) than new patients (over 850). Persistent disease showed a preference for TRBV28, TRBJ1-2 and TRBJ2-5.

Time point specified: newly diagnosed GD, antithyroid drugs for less than 3 months. Preparation of the TCR library used RNA extracted from PBMCs. There are 21 residues in the CDR3. The ends were cut back, 0 bases at V and 0 bases at J, with 25 bases in the middle. From germline, CDR1 is MNHEY and CDR2 SVGEGT. CDR3-region Arm-PCR and iRepertoire HTBI primers produced the TCR beta libraries. TCRdb reanalysed the multiplex PCR reads using MiXCR and keeps one entry per CDR3 protein. The repertoire holds about 530,000 distinct CDR3 sequences, roughly a sixth seen once, with approximately 25% in the top ten. This clonotype was seen many times. No antigen is known for it. This sample also appeared in a second study, on T cells in Graves' hyperthyroidism and ophthalmopathy.

This specimen consisted of peripheral blood mononuclear cells (PBMCs), obtained at new diagnosis, from a patient treated with antithyroid drugs. The clonotype originates from a woman aged 35-65 years with Graves disease. The chain couples TRBV6-2 or TRBV6-3 to TRBJ2-3; D might be TRBD2 (6 bases). The CDR3: CASSYSKSSGNLPLSTDTQYF. The DNA of the CDR3 is TGTGCCAGCAGTTACTCGAAGAGTAGCGGTAACCTCCCTCTAAGCACAGATACGCAGTATTTT.